The sequence of this TCR beta chain was determined in a study of T cells in Graves' hyperthyroidism and ophthalmopathy. RNA transcripts provided the source from which TCR beta CDR3 regions were amplified. HTBI primers drove first-round RT-PCR of the TCR CDR3. A single record per CDR3 protein comes from TCRdb applying MiXCR to the multiplex PCR reads. The sample lists hundreds of thousands of distinct CDR3 sequences, about 16% occurring once. Trimming removed 3 bases at V and 1 base at J, with 20 bases between. The CDR3 runs 18 residues. The germline CDR1 and CDR2 sequences are SGHRS and YFSETQ. This clonotype was sampled from a woman between 40 and 55 years old with Graves' ophthalmopathy. The sample consisted of blood. This chain links TRBV5-1 with TRBJ2-4; D call uncertain. The CDR3 protein is CASSWIPRNLGAKNIQYF. CDR3 sequence (DNA): TGCGCCAGCAGCTGGATCCCCCGAAACCTAGGCGCCAAAAACATTCAGTACTTC.